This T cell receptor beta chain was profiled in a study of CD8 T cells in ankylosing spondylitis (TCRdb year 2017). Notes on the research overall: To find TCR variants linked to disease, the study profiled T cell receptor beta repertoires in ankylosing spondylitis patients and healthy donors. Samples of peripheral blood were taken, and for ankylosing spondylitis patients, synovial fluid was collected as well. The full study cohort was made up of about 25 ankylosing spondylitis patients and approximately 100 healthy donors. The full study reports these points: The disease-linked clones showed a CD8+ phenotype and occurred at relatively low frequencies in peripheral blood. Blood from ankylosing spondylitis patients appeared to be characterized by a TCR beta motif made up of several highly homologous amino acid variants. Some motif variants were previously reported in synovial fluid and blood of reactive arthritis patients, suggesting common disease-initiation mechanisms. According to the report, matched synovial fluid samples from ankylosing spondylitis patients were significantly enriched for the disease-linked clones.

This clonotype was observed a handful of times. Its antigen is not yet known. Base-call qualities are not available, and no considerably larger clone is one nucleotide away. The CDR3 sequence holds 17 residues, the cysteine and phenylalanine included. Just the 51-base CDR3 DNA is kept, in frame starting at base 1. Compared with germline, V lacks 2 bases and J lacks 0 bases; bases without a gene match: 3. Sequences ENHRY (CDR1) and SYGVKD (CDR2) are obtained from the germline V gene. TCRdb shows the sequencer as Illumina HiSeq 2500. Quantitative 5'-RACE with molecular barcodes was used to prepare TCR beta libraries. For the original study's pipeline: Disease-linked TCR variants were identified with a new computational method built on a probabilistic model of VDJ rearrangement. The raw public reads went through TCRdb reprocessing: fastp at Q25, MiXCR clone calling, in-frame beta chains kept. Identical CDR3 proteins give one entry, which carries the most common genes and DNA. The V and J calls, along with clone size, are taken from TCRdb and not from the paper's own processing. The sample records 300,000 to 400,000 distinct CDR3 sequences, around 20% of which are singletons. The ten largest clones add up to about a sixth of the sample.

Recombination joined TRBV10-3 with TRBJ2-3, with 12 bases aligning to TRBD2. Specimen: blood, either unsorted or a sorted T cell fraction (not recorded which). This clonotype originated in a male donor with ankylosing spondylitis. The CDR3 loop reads CAISETGLAGSTDTQYF. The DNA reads TGTGCCATCAGTGAGACGGGACTAGCGGGTAGCACAGATACGCAGTATTTT.